This T cell receptor beta chain was documented in a study of blood T cell repertoires in COVID-19. Assay: immunoSEQ multiplex PCR; the TCRdb copy retains only in-frame clones and omits some. The sample contains 150,000 to 200,000 clones, approximately 78% of which appear only once. The CDR3 is made up of 16 amino acids. The germline CDR1 and CDR2 sequences are SGHAT and FQNNGV. V lost 0 bases and J 6 bases, leaving 16 bases between the germline ends. This clone has just a few counts. The specimen was peripheral blood. The receptor was isolated from a human donor in a cohort sampled during active COVID-19. The V gene is TRBV11-2, the J gene TRBJ2-3; the D gene is possibly TRBD1 (5 bases). CDR3 nucleotides: TGTGCCAGCAGCTTAGATCGAGACGCAGGGTTGGATACGCAGTATTTT. Translation: CASSLDRDAGLDTQYF.